This T cell receptor (beta chain) was documented in a study of blood T cell repertoires in COVID-19. Across the study: The analysed material was cDNA or gDNA that came from T cells, B-cell-depleted T cells, or PBMCs.

Original data processing: Scientists estimated how many nucleated cells there were by amplifying reference gene primers. Profiling relied on immunoSEQ multiplex PCR, and the TCRdb table lists in-frame clones only, not all of them. The V and J calls and clone size come from that table; D and trimming were worked out from the DNA. This sample has about 50,000 clones; 89% occur once, and the top ten carry around 30%. Sequenced: peripheral blood. The receptor was isolated from a woman older than 75 with acute or convalescent COVID-19.

CDR3 sequence (DNA): TGTGCCAGTAGTATAGGAGGGCGGTTCTCTGGAAACACCATATATTTT. Residues: CASSIGGRFSGNTIYF. This chain links TRBV19 with TRBJ1-3; D unclear. The CDR3 loop spans 16 amino acids. Germline CDR1 is LNHDA and CDR2 is SQIVND (reference sequence). Trimming pared 1 base from V and 0 bases from J, leaving 10 bases between. The full variable domain, rest sourced from reference TRBV19 and TRBJ1-3, is DGGITQSPKYLFRKEGQNVTLSCEQNLNHDAMYWYRQDPGQGLRLIYYSQIVNDFQKGDIAEGYSVSREKKESFPLTVTSAQKNPTAFYLCASSIGGRFSGNTIYFGEGSWLTVV.